Following are 18 T cell receptor beta chains from one sample sequenced in a study of T cells after posttransplantation cyclophosphamide. Data came from immunoSEQ multiplex PCR; TCRdb stores just in-frame clones and leaves some out. This set yields around 35,000 clones and no singletons; the top ten hold 5.5% to 8.5%. The sample taken for sequencing was PBMCs. These receptor sequences come from a woman in her fifties or sixties in good health and a related stem cell transplant donor.

This clone was seen repeatedly, ten times or more. This rearrangement joins TRBV4-1 to TRBJ1-4; a weak D match, TRBD1 (5 bases). The germline V gene has CDR1 MGHRA and CDR2 YSYEKL. Trimming left V 5 bases short and J 6 bases short, with 13 bases between. There are 14 residues in the CDR3. CDR3 nucleotide sequence: TGCGCCAGCAGCAAGCAGGGAACGGATGAAAAACTGTTTTTT. It specifies CASSKQGTDEKLFF.

This clone was counted at least ten times. V is TRBV5-1 and J is TRBJ2-6; the D is unclear. Germline values: CDR1 SGHRS, CDR2 YFSETQ. The length of the CDR3 is 13 residues. Between the trimmed V and J ends, which lost 4 bases and 4 bases, there was a span of 6 bases. The CDR3 is CASSLLGANVLTF. CDR3 DNA sequence: TGCGCCAGCAGCCTTCTCGGGGCCAACGTCCTGACTTTC.

Many counts were recorded for this clone. CDR3 sequence reads: CASSIRQGSYGYTF. CDR3 DNA: TGTGCCAGTAGTATCAGACAGGGTTCCTATGGCTACACCTTC. The chain recombines TRBV19 with TRBJ1-2; 7 nucleotides line up with TRBD1. CDR1 is LNHDA and CDR2 is SQIVND in the germline V gene (reference sequence). CDR3 length: 14 residues. V lost 3 bases to trimming and J lost 4 bases; unmatched junction nucleotides: 5.

Ten or more counts support this clone. V is TRBV19 and J is TRBJ2-4; the D is unclear. CDR3 length equals 18 residues. Germline lookup yields CDR1 LNHDA and CDR2 SQIVND (reference sequence). The V end was cut by 2 bases, the J end by 0 bases, with 17 bases between. The CDR3 coding sequence is TGTGCCAGTAGTATAATAGTTGTGACACCTCTAGCCAAAAACATTCAGTACTTC. Protein product: CASSIIVVTPLAKNIQYF.

Ten or more counts support this clone. This chain connects TRBV9 to TRBJ1-3; D is perhaps TRBD1 (6 bases). In germline, CDR1 is SGDLS, CDR2 YYNGEE. V was trimmed by 2 bases and J by 4 bases, leaving 10 bases between them. The CDR3 covers 14 residues. The CDR3 here is CASSVTGTGNTIYF. Here the CDR3 DNA reads TGTGCCAGCAGCGTTACAGGGACGGGAAACACCATATATTTT.

A few counts support this clone. The chain combines TRBV27 with TRBJ2-3; D call uncertain. From germline, CDR1 is MNHEY and CDR2 SMNVEV (reference sequence). V shed 2 bases and J shed 6 bases, with 24 bases lying between them. The CDR3 sequence is 18 residues long. CDR3 sequence (DNA): TGTGCCAGCAGTTTAGGCCCCCTAGTCTCCTATATGTTGGATACGCAGTATTTT. Translation: CASSLGPLVSYMLDTQYF.

Many counts were recorded for this clone. The chain has TRBV5-4 and TRBJ1-5; unclear D gene. V lost 0 bases, J lost 1 base, and 8 bases lay in between. The CDR3 has 15 amino acids. Germline values: CDR1 SGHNT, CDR2 YYREEE (reference sequence). CDR3 nucleotide sequence: TGTGCCAGCAGCTTGGGAGGGTTAAGCAATCAGCCCCAGCATTTT. As protein: CASSLGGLSNQPQHF.

This clone was recorded many times. This chain uses TRBV6-2 or TRBV6-3 with TRBJ1-2; D not certain. Trimming shortened V by 2 bases and J by 3 bases, and 4 bases separated the two germline ends. The germline V gene encodes CDR1 MNHEY and CDR2 SVGEGT. CDR3 size: 12 residues. The CDR3 DNA follows: TGTGCCAGCAGTTACGCGGACTATGGCTACACCTTC. Translation: CASSYADYGYTF.

The rearrangement links TRBV14 to TRBJ2-5; TRBD2 matches at 11 bases. Germline-derived CDR1 and CDR2 are SGHDN and FVKESK. The trim removed 6 bases at V and 3 bases at J, leaving 6 bases unmatched. The CDR3 runs to 15 residues. CDR3 in DNA: TGTGCCAGCAGTCTACTAGCGGGAGTAAAAGAGACCCAGTACTTC. Residues: CASSLLAGVKETQYF. The whole variable domain, remainder taken from reference TRBV14 and TRBJ2-5, is EAGVTQFPSHSVIEKGQTVTLRCDPISGHDNLYWYRRVMGKEIKFLLHFVKESKQDESGMPNNRFLAERTGGTYSTLKVQPAELEDSGVYFCASSLLAGVKETQYFGPGTRLLVL.

This clone has ten or more counts. The CDR3 region has the DNA TGCGCCAGCAGCGACCAGACAGGGGGTCAGCCCCAGCATTTT. Translation: CASSDQTGGQPQHF. The chain couples TRBV5-1 to TRBJ1-5; 9 nucleotides line up with TRBD1. V dropped 4 bases and J dropped 6; count of bases not matched to a gene: 5. CDR3 size: 14 residues. Per germline, CDR1 SGHRS and CDR2 YFSETQ.

This clone was detected ten times or more. The chain combines TRBV10-1 with TRBJ2-2, with TRBD2 matching 7 bases. Germline lookup yields CDR1 WNHNN and CDR2 SYGVQD (reference sequence). The V segment lost 4 bases and the J segment 5 bases; nucleotides outside the gene matches: 1. The CDR3 is 13 residues long. CDR3 bases: TGCGCCAGCAGTGGCGGGGGAACCGGGGAGCTGTTTTTT. This gives the protein CASSGGGTGELFF.

This clone was seen at least ten times. The chain links TRBV10-1 to TRBJ2-2; unclear D gene. Germline values: CDR1 WNHNN, CDR2 SYGVQD (reference sequence). The CDR3 runs to 15 residues. Deletions cut 4 bases from V and 1 base from J, with 10 bases between. CDR3 residues: CASSVGQLNTGELFF. The CDR3 nucleotides are TGCGCCAGCAGTGTAGGGCAGCTGAACACCGGGGAGCTGTTTTTT.

This clone was seen ten or more times. This chain joins TRBV7-9 and TRBJ1-2; maybe TRBD1 (6 bases). Trimming took off 3 bases at V and 2 bases at J, with 10 bases between the two ends. This CDR3 spans 14 amino acids. Per germline, CDR1 SEHNR and CDR2 FQNEAQ (reference sequence). This CDR3 is CASSFRQANYGYTF. As DNA, the CDR3 is TGTGCCAGCAGCTTCAGACAGGCCAACTATGGCTACACCTTC. Variable domain in full (rest from reference TRBV7-9 and TRBJ1-2): DTGVSQNPRHKITKRGQNVTFRCDPISEHNRLYWYRQTLGQGPEFLTYFQNEAQLEKSRLLSDRFSAERPKGSFSTLEIQRTEQGDSAMYLCASSFRQANYGYTFGSGTRLTVV.

In this sample, this clone turned up a few times. The chain recombines TRBV11-2 with TRBJ1-2; no clear D. The germline V gene encodes CDR1 SGHAT and CDR2 FQNNGV. The V gene lost 3 bases and the J gene lost 6 bases, with 5 bases spanning the gap. The CDR3 is 11 residues long. CDR3 nucleotides: TGTGCCAGCAGCTTGCGGGATGGCTACACCTTC. As protein: CASSLRDGYTF.

This clone appeared many times. The rearrangement uses TRBV5-1 and TRBJ2-6; D is uncertain. V lost 8 bases and J lost 0, with 6 bases in between. Per germline, CDR1 SGHRS and CDR2 YFSETQ. This CDR3 region has 13 residues. The CDR3 here is CASQDSGANVLTF. The CDR3 DNA follows: TGCGCCAGTCAGGACTCTGGGGCCAACGTCCTGACTTTC.

This clone was recorded many times. The chain recombines TRBV19 with TRBJ2-7; TRBD2 matches at 7 bases. Trimming removed 3 bases from V and 2 bases from J; junction bases left unmatched: 4. The CDR3 is made up of 14 amino acids. Germline-derived CDR1 and CDR2 are LNHDA and SQIVND (reference sequence). Written as DNA, the CDR3 is TGTGCCAGTAGTATCCGGCGGGGGACCTACGAGCAGTACTTC. This translates into CASSIRRGTYEQYF.

This clone has at least ten counts. One junction end does not reproduce the germline sequence, and a read error may be involved. The V call is TRBV7-2, the J call TRBJ1-3; 8 nucleotides agree with TRBD1. The length of the CDR3 is 14 residues. Germline loops: CDR1 SGHTA, CDR2 FQGNSA. CDR3 DNA sequence: TGTGCCAGCAGCCTGCAGGGGGCTGGAGACACCATATATTTT. Translation: CASSLQGAGDTIYF.

This clone was counted many times. This chain joins TRBV7-9 and TRBJ2-5; D is possibly TRBD2 (5 bases). The V gene's germline CDR1 is SEHNR and CDR2 FQNEAQ (reference sequence). This CDR3 region has 14 residues. Trimming removed 5 bases at V and 1 base at J, with 11 bases between. The DNA of the CDR3 is TGTGCCAGCAGCCCGTTTCGGGGCCAAGAGACCCAGTACTTC. This gives the protein CASSPFRGQETQYF.